This TCR beta chain was sequenced for a study of blood T cell repertoires in COVID-19. At the level of the study: Samples came from the United States, Italy and Spain, spanning acute and convalescent COVID-19. The cDNA or gDNA used as material had been derived from T cells, B-cell-depleted T cells, or PBMCs.

The CDR3 sequence is 16 residues long. V lost 2 bases and J lost 2; bases outside the gene matches: 8. Germline V gives CDR1 MNHEY, CDR2 SVGEGT. The authors' processing: Estimated nucleated cell counts came from reference gene primer amplification. The data were produced by immunoSEQ multiplex PCR, yet TCRdb's version contains in-frame clones alone and is incomplete. V and J calls plus clone size are reproduced from that table; the DNA served to infer D and trimming. There are about 160,000 clones in the sample; around four fifths occur only once, and roughly 2.9% lies in the top ten. The sample taken for sequencing was peripheral blood. This receptor was taken from an older woman with acute or convalescent COVID-19. The V gene is TRBV6-2 or TRBV6-3, the J gene TRBJ1-2; 7 positions match TRBD1. The CDR3 DNA follows: TGTGCCAGCAGTTACCTGGACAGGCACCCCAACTATGGCTACACCTTC. Translating it yields CASSYLDRHPNYGYTF.